The 18 T cell receptor beta chains below come from one sample, sequenced in a study of breast tumors, draining lymph nodes, adjacent tissues. Axillary draining lymph nodes of breast cancer patients supplied the node samples. Each CDR3 protein is one row after TCRdb ran MiXCR on the multiplex PCR reads. The data hold approximately 100,000 distinct CDR3 sequences, with less than 40% observed a single time. What was sequenced was axillary lymph node tissue. The receptor set was obtained from a female donor with breast cancer. Some clones in this sample may be carry-over from other donors' samples.

This clonotype occurred many times. A clone one base away is much larger, so this may be a read error. The gene calls are TRBV20-1 and TRBJ1-2, with D possibly being TRBD1 (6 bases). CDR3 length: 12 residues. Germline V lookup: CDR1 DFQATT, CDR2 SNEGSKA (reference sequence). CDR3 DNA sequence: TGCAGTGCTCAGGGGTACAACTATGGCTCCACCTTC. Amino acid sequence: CSAQGYNYGSTF.

J is TRBJ2-5 and V is TRBV15, with D perhaps TRBD1 or TRBD2 (7 bases each). Germline V gene sequence: CDR1 LNHNV, CDR2 YYDKDF (reference sequence). V was cut by 1 base and J by 5 bases, with 14 bases left in between. This CDR3 comprises 15 residues. The CDR3 region has the DNA TGTGCCACCAGCAGAGGGGGAGGGGGCTTGGAGACCCAGTACTTC. Protein sequence: CATSRGGGGLETQYF.

The chain recombines TRBV29-1 with TRBJ2-7; 8 nucleotides line up with TRBD1. The CDR3 is 14 residues long. CDR1 SQVTM and CDR2 ANQGSEA come from the germline V gene. Trimming removed 5 bases from V and 2 bases from J; junction bases left unmatched: 8. As DNA, the CDR3 is TGCAGCGTTAGCCGGGGACAGGTAACCTACGAGCAGTACTTC. Its protein is CSVSRGQVTYEQYF.

This clonotype appeared many times. This sequence joins TRBV10-3 and TRBJ1-5; D is undetermined. The CDR3 runs 13 residues. In germline, CDR1 is ENHRY, CDR2 SYGVKD. V was cut by 8 bases and J by 4 bases, with 12 bases left in between. The CDR3 DNA is TGTGCCATCGCTAGGGAGGTAAATCAGCCCCAGCATTTT. This sequence encodes CAIAREVNQPQHF.

The sample holds one count of this clonotype. Sequence at one end of the junction differs from germline and may be a read error. The chain carries TRBV6-4 and TRBJ2-1, with no clear D. The CDR3 contains 13 residues. Germline V gives CDR1 MRHNA, CDR2 SNTAGT. CDR3 sequence reads: CASSQSGGNQQFF. CDR3 nucleotides: TGTGCCAGTAGTCAGTCGGGCGGCAATCAGCAGTTCTTC.

The chain combines TRBV12-3 or TRBV12-4 with TRBJ2-3; 8 nucleotides align to TRBD2. This CDR3 has 14 amino acids. J was trimmed by 3 bases and V by 5 bases; bases with no gene match: 4. This CDR3 reads CASSTSGSTDTQYF. The CDR3 DNA follows: TGTGCCAGCAGTACCAGCGGGAGTACAGATACGCAGTATTTT.

Comment on this clonotype: A much bigger clone sits one base away, suggesting this may be a read error. This chain connects TRBV27 to TRBJ1-4; unclear D gene. The CDR3 is made up of 16 amino acids. Germline CDR1 and CDR2: MNHEY and SMNVEV (reference sequence). This CDR3 is CVSSLTWDVSDEKLFF. In DNA form, the CDR3 reads TGTGTCAGCAGTTTAACTTGGGATGTCTCGGACGAAAAACTGTTTTTT.

The chain employs TRBV6-5 and TRBJ2-5; D is tentatively TRBD1 or TRBD2 (5 bases each). This CDR3 spans 15 amino acids. Germline V lookup: CDR1 MNHEY, CDR2 SVGAGI. Trimming left V 6 bases short and J 5 bases short, with 19 bases between. DNA for the CDR3: TGTGCCAGCAGCCCCCGGGACGCCGAGGGGGAGACCCAGTACTTC. Translating gives CASSPRDAEGETQYF.

The table lists this clonotype with many counts. The V and J genes are TRBV7-8 and TRBJ1-3; D is possibly TRBD1 (5 bases). The germline V gene has CDR1 SGHVS and CDR2 FQNEAQ. CDR3 size: 16 residues. V gave up 1 base and J gave up 4 bases, with 14 bases separating them. CDR3 sequence reads: CASSLGGEGTGNTIYF. Written as DNA, the CDR3 is TGTGCCAGCAGCTTAGGGGGGGAGGGCACCGGAAACACCATATATTTT.

This clonotype was seen at least ten times. This chain connects TRBV12-3 or TRBV12-4 to TRBJ1-1; D ambiguous. V lost 2 bases and J 3 bases, leaving 1 base between the germline ends. This CDR3 has 11 amino acids. CDR3 sequence: CASSLYTEAFF. The CDR3 nucleotides are TGTGCCAGCAGTTTATACACTGAAGCTTTCTTT.

This clonotype has a handful of counts. This may stem from a read error, because a much larger clone lies one nucleotide away. For the CDR3, the DNA is TGTGCCAGCAGTCACTCTTTGGGCGAGAGACTGGGGGAGCAGTACTTC. Translation: CASSHSLGERLGEQYF. The rearrangement uses TRBV6-5 and TRBJ2-7; unclear D gene. This CDR3 contains 16 residues. The germline gives CDR1 MNHEY, CDR2 SVGAGI.

This clonotype was seen repeatedly, ten times or more. The J gene is TRBJ2-5, the V gene TRBV27; perhaps D is TRBD1 or TRBD2 (5 bases each). V lost 5 bases and J 1 base, leaving 14 bases between the germline ends. Germline V gene lookup returns CDR1 MNHEY and CDR2 SMNVEV (reference sequence). This CDR3 has 15 residues. The CDR3 coding sequence is TGTGCCAGCAGTGCCCGGGGCCAACCCCAAGAGACCCAGTACTTC. This encodes CASSARGQPQETQYF.

This clonotype has at least ten counts. The V and J genes are TRBV10-3 and TRBJ2-1; a possible D gene is TRBD1 (5 bases). Trimming stripped 0 bases from V and 8 bases from J, with 11 bases between. The CDR3 has 14 residues. Germline CDR1 ENHRY, CDR2 SYGVKD. CDR3 amino acids: CAISESTVGHEQFF. CDR3 bases: TGTGCCATCAGTGAGTCGACAGTTGGCCATGAGCAGTTCTTC.

This clonotype was counted at least ten times. V usage is TRBV10-3 and J usage is TRBJ2-2, with D uncertain. Deletions cut 0 bases from V and 1 base from J, with 9 bases between. Germline V gene lookup returns CDR1 ENHRY and CDR2 SYGVKD. This CDR3 contains 16 residues. CDR3 in DNA: TGTGCCATCAGTGAGTCGAACCAGATGAACACCGGGGAGCTGTTTTTT. It translates to CAISESNQMNTGELFF.

This clonotype was counted a few times. This rearrangement joins TRBV18 to TRBJ2-4; D may be TRBD1 or TRBD2 (5 bases each). The CDR3 runs to 16 residues. CDR1 and CDR2 from the germline V gene are KGHSH and LQKENI. V lost 1 base and J 4 bases, leaving 14 bases between the germline ends. The CDR3 protein is CASSPLYGTVKNIQYF. The CDR3 DNA reads as TGTGCCAGCTCACCACTGTATGGGACGGTTAAAAACATTCAGTACTTC.

This clonotype was observed many times. V is TRBV5-4 and J is TRBJ2-6, with D uncertain. The germline V gene has CDR1 SGHNT and CDR2 YYREEE (reference sequence). The germline V and J ends were trimmed by 5 bases and 0 bases, with 9 bases remaining between them. This CDR3 has 15 residues. This chain's CDR3 is CASRSQSSGANVLTF. Written as DNA, the CDR3 is TGTGCCAGCAGGTCACAGTCCTCTGGGGCCAACGTCCTGACTTTC. The entire variable domain, with the rest obtained from reference TRBV5-4 and TRBJ2-6, is as follows: ETGVTQSPTHLIKTRGQQVTLRCSSQSGHNTVSWYQQALGQGPQFIFQYYREEENGRGNFPPRFSGLQFPNYSSELNVNALELDDSALYLCASRSQSSGANVLTFGAGSRLTVL.

On this clonotype itself: A much larger clone lies a single base off, so this may be a read error. The rearrangement joins TRBV6-1 to TRBJ2-1; 7 nucleotides align to TRBD2. CDR3 length: 16 residues. The trim removed 5 bases at V and 6 bases at J, leaving 13 bases unmatched. CDR1 and CDR2 (germline): MNHNS, SASEGT. Here the CDR3 reads CASSQWGGLQFNEQFF. The CDR3 coding sequence is TGTGCCAGCAGTCAATGGGGGGGTCTCCAATTCAATGAGCAGTTCTTC.

The sample holds many counts of this clonotype. V and J are TRBV5-1 and TRBJ2-7, with 10 bases fitting TRBD1. V gave up 4 bases and J gave up 2 bases; unmatched junction bases: 9. The CDR3 extends over 16 amino acids. CDR1 is SGHRS and CDR2 is YFSETQ in the germline V gene. The DNA of the CDR3 is TGCGCCAGCAGCGGACGGACAGGGGGGACAACCTACGAGCAGTACTTC. As protein: CASSGRTGGTTYEQYF.